This TCR beta chain was obtained from a study of T-cell reconstitution after alpha-beta-depleted transplantation in children. Unique molecular identifiers were incorporated when the TCRbeta library was constructed. TCRdb reprocessed the PCR reads with MiXCR, giving one entry per CDR3 protein. The sample includes around 94,000 distinct CDR3 sequences, less than 6% of them seen just once. Per the germline V gene, CDR1 is MDHEN and CDR2 is SYDVKM. V was shortened by 7 bases and J by 1 base, with 20 bases between the two germline ends. The length of the CDR3 is 17 residues. A few counts support this clonotype.

The sequence came from a female patient aged 2-9 years who had a stem cell transplant for Fanconi anemia, so the T cells may come from the graft donor. This specimen consisted of PBMCs, mostly from graft donor cells, obtained 60 days after TCRalphabeta/CD19-depleted stem cell transplant. The J gene is TRBJ2-1, the V gene TRBV28, with D tentatively TRBD1 or TRBD2 (5 bases each). CDR3 sequence (DNA): TGTGCCAGCACCCCCCTAGGGACGTGGAAGTCCTACAATGAGCAGTTCTTC. It yields the protein CASTPLGTWKSYNEQFF.